The 14 T cell receptor beta chains in this list originate from one sample, sequenced in a study of cytomegalovirus exposure and HLA in healthy donors. Produced via immunoSEQ multiplex PCR; TCRdb's table is partial and in-frame only. This sample yields 90,000 to 120,000 clones, of which around 95% are seen a single time; 0.67% belongs to the top ten. The sample taken for sequencing was PBMCs. All receptors derive from a woman between 18 and 29 years old in good health and CMV-seronegative.

J is TRBJ2-5 and V is TRBV9; 13 positions match TRBD2. Germline values: CDR1 SGDLS, CDR2 YYNGEE. The CDR3 sequence is 19 residues long. V was pared by 0 bases and J by 2 bases, with 10 bases of the junction left unmatched. Written as DNA, the CDR3 is TGTGCCAGCAGCGTAGCTGGACTAGCGGGGGCCCAAAATCAAGAGACCCAGTACTTC. Translating it yields CASSVAGLAGAQNQETQYF.

As DNA, the CDR3 is TGTGCCAGCAGCTTAGTAGCCGGGACTAGCAGGGACGAGCAGTACTTC. Its protein is CASSLVAGTSRDEQYF. The V and J genes are TRBV7-9 and TRBJ2-7; TRBD2 matches at 9 bases. This CDR3 is 16 amino acids long. Germline V lookup: CDR1 SEHNR, CDR2 FQNEAQ (reference sequence). With V trimmed by 1 base and J by 5 bases, 9 bases remained unmatched. Complete variable domain (other parts from reference TRBV7-9 and TRBJ2-7): DTGVSQNPRHKITKRGQNVTFRCDPISEHNRLYWYRQTLGQGPEFLTYFQNEAQLEKSRLLSDRFSAERPKGSFSTLEIQRTEQGDSAMYLCASSLVAGTSRDEQYFGPGTRLTVT.

The chain uses TRBV18 and TRBJ1-2, with D perhaps matching TRBD1 (5 bases). V was trimmed by 3 bases and J by 7 bases, leaving 12 bases between them. The germline CDR1 and CDR2 sequences are KGHSH and LQKENI. There are 13 residues in the CDR3. For the CDR3, the DNA is TGTGCCAGCTCACCGTCGGGGGACGGTGGCTACACCTTC. It encodes CASSPSGDGGYTF. Drawing the rest from reference TRBV18 and TRBJ1-2, the complete variable domain is NAGVMQNPRHLVRRRGQEARLRCSPMKGHSHVYWYRQLPEEGLKFMVYLQKENIIDESGMPKERFSAEFPKEGPSILRIQQVVRGDSAAYFCASSPSGDGGYTFGSGTRLTVV.

This chain uses TRBV6-5 with TRBJ1-1; 9 bases map to TRBD1. Trimming removed 7 bases from V and 4 bases from J; junction bases left unmatched: 10. Germline V gene data show CDR1 as MNHEY and CDR2 as SVGAGI. CDR3 length: 15 amino acids. The CDR3 nucleotides read TGTGCCAGCACGGACAGGGGTTTATTTAGCACTGAAGCTTTCTTT. As protein: CASTDRGLFSTEAFF.

The chain has TRBV7-8 and TRBJ2-7; a possible D gene is TRBD2 (5 bases). V shed 2 bases and J shed 2 bases, with 10 bases lying between them. CDR3 length: 14 residues. The germline gives CDR1 SGHVS, CDR2 FQNEAQ. DNA for the CDR3: TGTGCCAGCAGCTTATCGGGGATGGCCTACGAGCAGTACTTC. Residues: CASSLSGMAYEQYF. Based on the CDR3 plus reference TRBV7-8 and TRBJ2-7, the full variable domain is GAGVSQSPRYKVAKRGQDVALRCDPISGHVSLFWYQQALGQGPEFLTYFQNEAQLDKSGLPSDRFFAERPEGSVSTLKIQRTQQEDSAVYLCASSLSGMAYEQYFGPGTRLTVT.

The chain carries TRBV5-1 and TRBJ2-1; 11 positions agree with TRBD1. V shed 3 bases and J 0 bases; nucleotides not matched to a gene: 8. The CDR3 covers 18 residues. Germline CDR1 reads SGHRS; CDR2 reads YFSETQ. CDR3 DNA: TGCGCCAGCAGCTCGGGACAGGGGGACATTAGCTCCTACAATGAGCAGTTCTTC. The encoded protein is CASSSGQGDISSYNEQFF.

The V gene is TRBV5-6, the J gene TRBJ1-3; TRBD1 might be the D (6 bases). The V and J ends lost 2 bases and 3 bases respectively, with 15 bases between them. This CDR3 region has 16 residues. Germline V gene data show CDR1 as SGHDT and CDR2 as YYEEEE. CDR3 sequence (DNA): TGTGCCAGCAGCTTTTTCCAGGGGACTAGTGGAAACACCATATATTTT. It specifies CASSFFQGTSGNTIYF.

The chain employs TRBV7-8 and TRBJ2-7; D might be TRBD2 (6 bases). CDR3 length: 15 amino acids. The germline CDR1 and CDR2 sequences are SGHVS and FQNEAQ. With 1 base removed from V and 5 bases from J, the gap between germline ends came to 15 bases. CDR3 DNA sequence: TGTGCCAGCAGCTTAGTCGTCGGGGGTACTGACGAGCAGTACTTC. It specifies CASSLVVGGTDEQYF. Combining the CDR3 with reference TRBV7-8 and TRBJ2-7 gives the whole variable domain GAGVSQSPRYKVAKRGQDVALRCDPISGHVSLFWYQQALGQGPEFLTYFQNEAQLDKSGLPSDRFFAERPEGSVSTLKIQRTQQEDSAVYLCASSLVVGGTDEQYFGPGTRLTVT.

The CDR3 nucleotides are TGTGCCAGCACCCGGGGCACCGGGGAGCTGTTTTTT. It codes for CASTRGTGELFF. This chain links TRBV6-5 with TRBJ2-2; TRBD2 might be the D (5 bases). The CDR3 length is 12 residues. CDR1 and CDR2 (germline): MNHEY, SVGAGI. V was trimmed by 7 bases and J by 4 bases, leaving 7 bases between them.

This chain uses TRBV19 with TRBJ2-1; tentatively, D is TRBD1 (5 bases). The germline gives CDR1 LNHDA, CDR2 SQIVND (reference sequence). Trimming took 2 bases from V and 4 from J, leaving 15 bases between them. The CDR3 loop spans 16 amino acids. CDR3 nucleotides: TGTGCCAGTAGTATACAGGTCCAGGGCCGTTACAATGAGCAGTTCTTC. Residues: CASSIQVQGRYNEQFF.

The J gene is TRBJ2-7, the V gene TRBV5-1; 10 positions match TRBD1. Trimming cost V 4 bases and J 6 bases; bases outside gene matches: 13. This CDR3 comprises 16 residues. From germline, CDR1 is SGHRS and CDR2 YFSETQ. The CDR3 reads CASSPDAGTGASEQYF. In DNA, the CDR3 is TGCGCCAGCAGCCCGGATGCCGGGACAGGGGCCTCCGAGCAGTACTTC.

V gene TRBV20-1 combines with J gene TRBJ2-1; no reliable D call. The CDR3 length is 11 residues. Germline V gene sequence: CDR1 DFQATT, CDR2 SNEGSKA (reference sequence). V was shortened by 4 bases and J by 4 bases, with 5 bases between the two germline ends. The CDR3 reads CSATAYNEQFF. In nucleotides, the CDR3 is TGCAGTGCTACCGCGTACAATGAGCAGTTCTTC.

The chain is built from TRBV4-1 and TRBJ2-7; perhaps TRBD2 as D (5 bases). The CDR3 spans 13 residues. V lost 0 bases, J lost 4 bases, and 7 bases lay in between. Germline V gene sequence: CDR1 MGHRA, CDR2 YSYEKL. The CDR3 spells CASSQDGGYEQYF. CDR3 in DNA: TGCGCCAGCAGCCAAGATGGAGGTTACGAGCAGTACTTC.

The chain employs TRBV18 and TRBJ2-3; 7 bases fit TRBD1. Germline CDR1 and CDR2: KGHSH and LQKENI. Trimming took 4 bases from V and 0 from J; bases not matched to a gene: 4. The CDR3 extends over 15 amino acids. The CDR3 bases are TGTGCCAGCTCACGGGACAGAGCTAGCACAGATACGCAGTATTTT. Translated: CASSRDRASTDTQYF.